The clone carrying this T cell receptor beta chain came up once. The data stem from a study of blood T cell repertoires in COVID-19. Per the original data handling: Amplified reference gene primers provided the basis for estimating nucleated cell counts. Here immunoSEQ multiplex PCR was the method, and the copy in TCRdb shows in-frame clones only, minus some. Clone size and the V and J calls come from that table; the DNA yielded D and trimming. The table has 55,000 to 75,000 clones, about four fifths seen once. The CDR3 loop spans 14 amino acids. In germline, CDR1 is SGHDT, CDR2 YYEEEE. The germline V and J ends were trimmed by 5 bases and 6 bases, with 17 bases remaining between them.

The origin of this receptor is a man aged 55 to 70 with COVID-19, enrolled during active disease. The specimen was peripheral blood. J is TRBJ1-2 and V is TRBV5-6; D gene uncertain. CDR3 protein: CASRPVGSLDGYTF. The CDR3 DNA reads as TGTGCCAGCAGACCTGTCGGGAGTTTGGATGGCTACACCTTC. The full variable domain, rest sourced from reference TRBV5-6 and TRBJ1-2, is DAGVTQSPTHLIKTRGQQVTLRCSPKSGHDTVSWYQQALGQGPQFIFQYYEEEERQRGNFPDRFSGHQFPNYSSELNVNALLLGDSALYLCASRPVGSLDGYTFGSGTRLTVV.